This T cell receptor (beta chain) is drawn from a study of brain T cells in children with intractable seizures. Produced via immunoSEQ multiplex PCR; TCRdb's table is partial and in-frame only. The profile shows some 62,000 clones, around 95% of them singletons. Only cases whose brain tissue showed the highest T cell transcript signatures were sequenced. Study-level findings and limits: Only CDR3 sequence similarity suggested viral specificity, without known HCMV serostatus.

In the case of this clone: The antigen is undetermined.

Trimming stripped 7 bases from V and 1 base from J, with 16 bases between. This CDR3 contains 16 residues. Germline-derived CDR1 and CDR2 are KGHDR and SFDVKD. The input for sequencing was peripheral blood, taken at surgery. This TCR was sampled from a boy younger than two with focal cortical dysplasia and intractable seizures. V and J are TRBV24-1 and TRBJ2-1; D might be TRBD2 (6 bases). The CDR3 nucleotides are TGTGCCACCAGCGGGAGTAGCGTACTTTCCTACAATGAGCAGTTCTTC. Translating it yields CATSGSSVLSYNEQFF.